The rows below give T cell receptor beta chains drawn from one sample of a study of regulatory T cells in long-lasting Graves disease. Via MiXCR, TCRdb re-called the multiplex PCR reads, giving one row per CDR3 protein. Of hundreds of thousands of distinct CDR3 sequences listed, approximately 15% were seen once; the top ten hold over 7%. The data also belong to a second study, concerning T cells in Graves' hyperthyroidism and ophthalmopathy.

Sequencing was performed on peripheral blood mononuclear cells (PBMCs), taken at new diagnosis, from a patient treated with antithyroid drugs. The receptor set was obtained from a woman in her 40s with Graves disease. The CDR3 runs from the conserved cysteine through the conserved F or W. A D gene is named only where the DNA matches it firmly. Clone sizes are given selectively: once, few, many, or a class where the clone is expanded.

len	j_gene	d_gene	abundance	v_gene	CDR3aa	CDR3nt
17	TRBJ2-1	TRBD1	many	TRBV18	CASSPYPIEGRGNEQFF	TGTGCCAGCTCACCTTACCCTATTGAGGGCAGGGGGAATGAGCAGTTCTTC
11	TRBJ2-7	.	many	TRBV5-6	CASSEGDEQYF	TGTGCCAGCAGCGAGGGGGACGAGCAGTACTTC
17	TRBJ2-2	.	.	TRBV7-7	CASSLAPRSGDTGELFF	TGTGCTAGCAGCTTAGCCCCTCGGTCTGGGGACACCGGGGAGCTGTTTTTT
10	TRBJ2-7	.	few	TRBV29-1	CSVVFHEQYF	TGCAGCGTTGTATTTCACGAGCAGTACTTC
16	TRBJ2-7	.	.	TRBV19	CASSISASPHSYEQYF	TGTGCCAGTAGTATTTCCGCTAGCCCTCACTCCTACGAGCAGTACTTC
11	TRBJ2-2	.	many	TRBV2	CASLRTGELFF	TGTGCCAGCTTACGCACCGGGGAGCTGTTTTTT
11	TRBJ2-7	TRBD2	many	TRBV20-1	CSGGSSYEQYF	TGCAGTGGCGGGAGCTCCTACGAGCAGTACTTC
14	TRBJ2-1	.	many	TRBV4-1	CASSQELDLNEQFF	TGCGCCAGCAGCCAAGAGCTAGATCTCAATGAGCAGTTCTTC
15	TRBJ2-2	.	many	TRBV11-2	CASSYFRRHTGELFF	TGTGCCAGCAGCTATTTTAGGCGGCACACCGGGGAGCTGTTTTTT
16	TRBJ2-2	.	many	TRBV29-1	CSVEEWAGTNTGELFF	TGCAGCGTTGAAGAATGGGCAGGGACGAACACCGGGGAGCTGTTTTTT
15	TRBJ2-5	TRBD2	.	TRBV5-4	CASSLGTSGKETQYF	TGTGCCAGCAGCTTGGGGACTAGCGGGAAAGAGACCCAGTACTTC
15	TRBJ1-2	.	many	TRBV9	CASSVDIRDNYGYTF	TGTGCCAGCAGCGTAGACATTCGAGACAACTATGGCTACACCTTC
14	TRBJ2-7	.	many	TRBV2	CASTGGPVSYEQYF	TGTGCCAGCACCGGGGGGCCGGTCTCCTACGAGCAGTACTTC
15	TRBJ1-1	TRBD1	.	TRBV7-3	CASSRQGAKGTEAFF	TGTGCCAGCAGTCGACAGGGGGCCAAGGGAACTGAAGCTTTCTTT
15	TRBJ1-1	.	many	TRBV7-9	CASSLGPNMNTEAFF	TGTGCCAGCAGCTTAGGTCCGAACATGAACACTGAAGCTTTCTTT
14	TRBJ2-5	TRBD1	.	TRBV7-9	CASSTGQGKETRYF	TGTGCCAGCAGCACGGGACAGGGTAAAGAGACCCGGTACTTC
20	TRBJ2-2	TRBD2	many	TRBV27	CASSLYPPGLATQNTGELFF	TGTGCCAGCAGTCTATACCCTCCGGGACTAGCGACCCAGAACACCGGGGAGCTGTTTTTT
16	TRBJ2-5	.	many	TRBV18	CASSPDPGRKQETQYF	TGTGCCAGCTCACCAGACCCAGGACGCAAACAAGAGACCCAGTACTTC
17	TRBJ1-4	.	many	TRBV28	CASSYSPPGGLNEKLFF	TGTGCCAGCAGTTATTCCCCCCCCGGGGGGCTCAATGAAAAACTGTTTTTT
13	TRBJ1-6	.	many	TRBV6-1	CASSAVSISPLHF	TGTGCCAGCAGTGCGGTCTCGATTTCACCCCTCCACTTT
14	TRBJ2-1	TRBD2	many	TRBV7-2	CASSLRDYYNEQFF	TGTGCCAGCAGCTTACGGGACTACTACAATGAGCAGTTCTTC
16	TRBJ1-4	TRBD1	many	TRBV11-3	CASSLDSGTGYEKLFF	TGTGCCAGCAGCTTAGATTCCGGGACAGGGTATGAAAAACTGTTTTTT